The 27 T cell receptor beta chains below all came from one sample that was sequenced in a study of T cell repertoires in cytomegalovirus infection. Each CDR3 protein is one row after TCRdb ran MiXCR on the reads. Seen here are around 300,000 distinct CDR3 sequences, about 20% observed once, and the top ten hold about 21%. These receptors have no identified antigens. Sequencing used cultured PBMCs, obtained from culture after CMV antigen stimulation. These receptors all come from a human donor in good health (CMV status not recorded). Some clones in this sample may be carry-over from other donors' samples.

V is TRBV6-2 or TRBV6-3 and J is TRBJ1-2; perhaps TRBD1 as D (5 bases). V lost 6 bases, J lost 4 bases, and 6 bases lay in between. The CDR3 totals 11 residues. CDR1 and CDR2 from the germline V gene are MNHEY and SVGEGT. In DNA, the CDR3 is TGTGCCAGCAGAGACAGCTATGGCTACACCTTC. Its translation: CASRDSYGYTF.

This clonotype came up many times. This sequence joins TRBV7-2 and TRBJ2-1; D tentatively reads TRBD1 or TRBD2 (5 bases each). CDR1 and CDR2 from the germline V gene are SGHTA and FQGNSA. V was shortened by 2 bases and J by 9 bases, with 14 bases between the two germline ends. The CDR3 covers 14 residues. CDR3 in DNA: TGTGCCAGCAGCTTAACGGGACCCAGGAGTGAGCAGTTCTTC. This codes for CASSLTGPRSEQFF.

This clonotype has more than one count but fewer than ten. V is TRBV6-4 and J is TRBJ2-7; D possibly corresponds to TRBD2 (7 bases). V dropped 0 bases and J dropped 4 bases, with 22 bases sitting between them. The CDR3 totals 18 residues. Germline assignment: CDR1 MRHNA and CDR2 SNTAGT. The CDR3 reads CASSDSAGEWKGGYEQYV. The CDR3 region has the DNA TGTGCCAGCAGTGACTCGGCGGGAGAGTGGAAAGGGGGGTACGAGCAGTACGTC.

This clonotype was counted only a few times. The chain uses TRBV5-4 and TRBJ1-3, with a possible D match to TRBD1 (5 bases). Per germline, CDR1 SGHNT and CDR2 YYREEE (reference sequence). The CDR3 covers 15 residues. V lost 2 bases and J 1 base, leaving 10 bases between the germline ends. In DNA form, the CDR3 reads TGTGCCAGCAGCTTTCAGGGTCCTTCTGGAAACACCATATATTTT. Amino acids: CASSFQGPSGNTIYF.

This clonotype was seen a handful of times. The chain joins TRBV11-2 to TRBJ1-2; 8 nucleotides line up with TRBD1. The V and J ends lost 4 bases and 9 bases, in that order; junction bases with no gene match: 10. Germline CDR1 SGHAT, CDR2 FQNNGV. The CDR3 contains 14 residues. DNA for the CDR3: TGTGCCAGCAGCTCCGATGGACAGGGCACGCGCTACACCTTC. Its translation: CASSSDGQGTRYTF. The complete variable domain, with remaining parts taken from reference TRBV11-2 and TRBJ1-2, reads EAGVAQSPRYKIIEKRQSVAFWCNPISGHATLYWYQQILGQGPKLLIQFQNNGVVDDSQLPKDRFSAERLKGVDSTLKIQPAKLEDSAVYLCASSSDGQGTRYTFGSGTRLTVV.

The rearrangement uses TRBV2 and TRBJ2-1, with D possibly matching TRBD2 (5 bases). Germline values: CDR1 SNHLY, CDR2 FYNNEI. V dropped 6 bases and J dropped 6 bases, with 9 bases sitting between them. The CDR3 runs to 12 residues. DNA of the CDR3: TGTGCCAGCAGGGGAGCGCGCAATGAGCAGTTCTTC. Protein sequence: CASRGARNEQFF. The whole variable domain, remainder taken from reference TRBV2 and TRBJ2-1, is EPEVTQTPSHQVTQMGQEVILRCVPISNHLYFYWYRQILGQKVEFLVSFYNNEISEKSEIFDDQFSVERPDGSNFTLKIRSTKLEDSAMYFCASRGARNEQFFGPGTRLTVL.

This clonotype appeared a few times. The rearrangement links TRBV2 to TRBJ1-6; no clear D gene. The V end lost 6 bases, the J end lost 5 bases, and 20 bases lay between the germline ends. CDR3 length: 17 residues. Germline V gives CDR1 SNHLY, CDR2 FYNNEI. The CDR3 loop is CASRRMIMEGHNSPLHF. DNA for the CDR3: TGTGCCAGCAGACGCATGATAATGGAGGGCCATAATTCACCCCTCCACTTT.

In its sample, this clonotype was seen a few times. The chain recombines TRBV7-2 with TRBJ2-2; the D gene is possibly TRBD1 (6 bases). The germline gives CDR1 SGHTA, CDR2 FQGNSA. CDR3 size: 17 residues. Deletions cut 1 base from V and 0 bases from J, with 12 bases between. The CDR3 DNA is TGTGCCAGCAGCTTAGATTCCAGGGGCGCGAACACCGGGGAGCTGTTTTTT. Protein: CASSLDSRGANTGELFF.

In this sample, this clonotype turned up a few times. The V gene is TRBV4-1, the J gene TRBJ2-1; possibly TRBD1 or TRBD2 for D (6 bases each). Trimming left V 3 bases short and J 6 bases short, with 15 bases between. This CDR3 spans 15 amino acids. Per germline, CDR1 MGHRA and CDR2 YSYEKL. This CDR3 reads CASSHPGAGSNEQFF. The CDR3 coding sequence is TGCGCCAGCAGCCACCCAGGGGCGGGGAGCAATGAGCAGTTCTTC.

This clonotype showed up many times. The gene calls are TRBV7-2 and TRBJ2-7, with D perhaps matching TRBD1 or TRBD2 (6 bases each). Germline CDR1 is SGHTA and CDR2 is FQGNSA. The CDR3 consists of 17 residues. V was cut by 5 bases and J by 7 bases, with 27 bases left in between. CDR3 residues: CASSPQSIVGGGLEQYV. In DNA form, the CDR3 reads TGTGCCAGCAGCCCCCAGAGCATCGTAGGGGGAGGCCTTGAGCAGTACGTC.

This chain links TRBV29-1 with TRBJ1-2; D not certain. V was pared by 3 bases and J by 1 base, with 6 bases between. CDR3 length: 12 residues. Germline CDR1 reads SQVTM; CDR2 reads ANQGSEA. CDR3 sequence reads: CSVDAFNYGYTF. DNA for the CDR3: TGCAGCGTTGACGCTTTTAACTATGGCTACACCTTC. Together with reference TRBV29-1 and TRBJ1-2, the CDR3 gives the full variable domain: SAVISQKPSRDICQRGTSLTIQCQVDSQVTMMFWYRQQPGQSLTLIATANQGSEATYESGFVIDKFPISRPNLTFSTLTVSNMSPEDSSIYLCSVDAFNYGYTFGSGTRLTVV.

V and J are TRBV6-6 and TRBJ2-3; D gene uncertain. Per germline, CDR1 MNHNY and CDR2 SVGAGI (reference sequence). This CDR3 contains 15 residues. Trimming removed 0 bases at V and 0 bases at J, with 7 bases between. CDR3 nucleotide sequence: TGTGCCAGCAGTTACTCTACCTTTAGCACAGATACGCAGTATTTT. Residues: CASSYSTFSTDTQYF.

This clonotype was recorded a few times. The rearrangement links TRBV4-1 to TRBJ2-2, with D possibly TRBD2 on 5 matching bases. From germline, CDR1 is MGHRA and CDR2 YSYEKL. V lost 0 bases, J lost 8 bases, and 13 bases lay in between. There are 15 residues in the CDR3. The CDR3 loop reads CASSQDQLAGGELFF. In nucleotides, the CDR3 is TGCGCCAGCAGCCAAGATCAGCTAGCTGGGGGGGAGCTGTTTTTT.

In its sample, this clonotype was seen a few times. The rearrangement uses TRBV7-2 and TRBJ2-1, with D possibly TRBD2 on 6 matching bases. This CDR3 contains 15 residues. The germline gives CDR1 SGHTA, CDR2 FQGNSA. Trimming removed 5 bases from V and 5 bases from J, with 16 bases in between. CDR3 region: CASSTGLRAHNEQFF. CDR3 DNA: TGTGCCAGCAGCACGGGACTTAGAGCCCACAATGAGCAGTTCTTC.

The gene calls are TRBV7-9 and TRBJ1-3; no clear D. CDR1 and CDR2 (germline): SEHNR, FQNEAQ (reference sequence). Deletions cut 5 bases from V and 4 bases from J, with 12 bases between. CDR3 length: 14 amino acids. The CDR3 sequence is CASSAGVSGNTIYF. The CDR3 DNA is TGTGCCAGCAGCGCTGGGGTCTCCGGAAACACCATATATTTT. Supplemented by reference TRBV7-9 and TRBJ1-3, the full variable domain reads DTGVSQNPRHKITKRGQNVTFRCDPISEHNRLYWYRQTLGQGPEFLTYFQNEAQLEKSRLLSDRFSAERPKGSFSTLEIQRTEQGDSAMYLCASSAGVSGNTIYFGEGSWLTVV.

The V gene is TRBV12-5, the J gene TRBJ2-7; 10 nucleotides line up with TRBD2. Germline CDR1 LGHNT, CDR2 FRNRAP. The CDR3 is 16 residues long. V trimming: 1 base; J trimming: 0 bases; junction bases outside the gene matches: 3. DNA of the CDR3: TGTGCTAGTGGTTTGGGATCTAGCGGGAGCTCCTACGAGCAGTACGTC. This translates into CASGLGSSGSSYEQYV.

This clonotype showed up just a few times. The chain is built from TRBV20-1 and TRBJ2-1; tentatively, D is TRBD1 or TRBD2 (5 bases each). V lost 5 bases to trimming and J lost 14 bases, with 22 bases between them. The germline gives CDR1 DFQATT, CDR2 SNEGSKA (reference sequence). The CDR3 is made up of 13 amino acids. CDR3 DNA: TGCAGTGCTGTCCGCGTGAGGGGTGACTTTGAGTTCTTC. Translated: CSAVRVRGDFEFF.

This clonotype was counted only a few times. CDR3 in amino acids: CASSEAGGIYNEQFF. In nucleotides, the CDR3 is TGTGCCAGCAGTGAAGCCGGAGGGATCTACAATGAGCAGTTCTTC. The chain links TRBV2 to TRBJ2-1, with a tentative D call TRBD2 (6 bases). Trimming shortened V by 0 bases and J by 3 bases, and 9 bases separated the two germline ends. Germline V CDR1 and CDR2: SNHLY, FYNNEI. The CDR3 is made up of 15 amino acids.

This clonotype was found many times. V and J are TRBV7-2 and TRBJ1-5, with D uncertain. V lost 5 bases and J 1 base, leaving 12 bases between the germline ends. Germline CDR1 SGHTA, CDR2 FQGNSA. The CDR3 covers 15 residues. CDR3 residues: CASSTSGGSNQPQHF. The CDR3 DNA reads TGTGCCAGCAGCACCTCGGGCGGAAGCAATCAGCCCCAGCATTTT.

The chain combines TRBV18 with TRBJ1-1; perhaps TRBD1 as D (5 bases). The CDR3 has 14 amino acids. The germline V and J ends were trimmed by 3 bases and 1 base, with 9 bases remaining between them. Germline CDR1 KGHSH, CDR2 LQKENI. CDR3 residues: CASSPGRGNTEAFF. CDR3 sequence (DNA): TGTGCCAGCTCACCTGGGAGGGGGAACACTGAAGCTTTCTTT.

This clonotype was counted a few times. V and J are TRBV7-9 and TRBJ1-1; D is undetermined. Trimming took off 5 bases at V and 6 bases at J, with 19 bases between the two ends. CDR1 and CDR2 from the germline V gene are SEHNR and FQNEAQ (reference sequence). The CDR3 is made up of 15 amino acids. CDR3: CASSPQSGSGAEAFF. The DNA of the CDR3 is TGTGCCAGCAGCCCCCAGTCGGGGTCGGGCGCTGAAGCTTTCTTT.

This clonotype was counted a few times. The J gene is TRBJ2-3, the V gene TRBV10-2; D perhaps matches TRBD2 (7 bases). The CDR3 sequence is 14 residues long. Germline CDR1 and CDR2: WSHSY and SAAADI. Trimming shortened V by 7 bases and J by 4 bases, and 15 bases separated the two germline ends. Here the CDR3 DNA reads TGCGCCAGCACAAGGGGGAGGGCGGCAGATACGCAGTATTTT. It specifies CASTRGRAADTQYF.

This clonotype was recorded many times. The V and J genes are TRBV5-4 and TRBJ2-6; maybe TRBD2 (6 bases). The germline gives CDR1 SGHNT, CDR2 YYREEE (reference sequence). The CDR3 is 16 amino acids. V was pared by 4 bases and J by 2 bases, with 13 bases between. CDR3 sequence: CASSPDGGTGANVLTF. The CDR3 DNA is TGTGCCAGCAGCCCGGACGGGGGAACTGGGGCCAACGTCCTGACTTTC.

The V call is TRBV12-3 or TRBV12-4, the J call TRBJ2-3, with 13 nucleotides matching TRBD2. V dropped 8 bases and J dropped 2; count of bases not matched to a gene: 4. There are 15 residues in the CDR3. The CDR3 DNA sequence: TGTGCCAGCCGACTAGCGGGAGGACACACAGATACGCAGTATTTT. This translates into CASRLAGGHTDTQYF.

This clonotype showed up just a few times. The V call is TRBV29-1, the J call TRBJ2-5, with a tentative D call TRBD2 (5 bases). Per germline, CDR1 SQVTM and CDR2 ANQGSEA. CDR3 length: 12 residues. V was cut by 4 bases and J by 2 bases, with 8 bases left in between. CDR3 in DNA: TGCAGCGTTGGCTCGGGACAAGAGACCCAGTACTTC. Amino acid sequence: CSVGSGQETQYF.

This clonotype was counted a few times. The CDR3 nucleotides are TGCAGCGTTGAAGCTCCGCAAGGGAGGGGTAATGAAAAACTGTTTTTT. This encodes CSVEAPQGRGNEKLFF. The V and J genes are TRBV29-1 and TRBJ1-4, with D perhaps TRBD1 (5 bases). This CDR3 has 16 residues. The germline gives CDR1 SQVTM, CDR2 ANQGSEA. The V end was cut by 1 base, the J end by 4 bases, with 16 bases between.

The chain recombines TRBV24-1 with TRBJ1-1; D is perhaps TRBD1 (5 bases). Deletions cut 2 bases from V and 11 bases from J, with 11 bases between. This CDR3 region has 12 residues. Germline CDR1 reads KGHDR; CDR2 reads SFDVKD. In DNA, the CDR3 is TGTGCCACCAGTGATTCGGGCGCAGGGGCTTTCTTT. Translated, it gives CATSDSGAGAFF.